These T cell receptor beta chains were read from a single sample in a study of T cells in Graves' hyperthyroidism and ophthalmopathy. TCRdb independently ran MiXCR on the multiplex PCR reads; one entry per CDR3 protein. The sample has 200,000 to 250,000 distinct CDR3 sequences; about 17% are singletons. The material sequenced was blood. These receptor sequences come from a woman aged 45-59 years with Graves' hyperthyroidism. Each CDR3 is given with its conserved first and last residue. Each record gives: clone size, V gene, D gene, J gene, CDR3 DNA, CDR3 protein. The D gene is left open where the match is weak. Not every row has a clone size; where given, it reads once, few, many or a size class.

clone_size: NA
v_call: TRBV28
d_call: NA
j_call: TRBJ2-2
cdr3_nt: TGTGCCAGCAGCTCCCCATGGGAGGCGAACACCGGGGAGCTGTTTTTT
cdr3_aa: CASSSPWEANTGELFF

clone_size: many
v_call: TRBV7-2
d_call: NA
j_call: TRBJ2-3
cdr3_nt: TGTGCCAGCAGCTTAAGCCCCTATCCTTCGGGAAGTCTCACAGATACGCAGTATTTT
cdr3_aa: CASSLSPYPSGSLTDTQYF

clone_size: NA
v_call: TRBV18
d_call: NA
j_call: TRBJ2-2
cdr3_nt: TGTGCCAGCTCACCATCTGGGGGGAAGGACACCGGGGAGCTGTTTTTT
cdr3_aa: CASSPSGGKDTGELFF

clone_size: many
v_call: TRBV14
d_call: NA
j_call: TRBJ1-1
cdr3_nt: TGTGCCAGCAGCCAAGTGTTCGGTGGCACTGAAGCTTTCTTT
cdr3_aa: CASSQVFGGTEAFF

clone_size: NA
v_call: TRBV12-3/TRBV12-4
d_call: NA
j_call: TRBJ1-5
cdr3_nt: TGTGCCAGCCGTTTGAATGGTCCCCTTGGGCAGCCCCAGCATTTT
cdr3_aa: CASRLNGPLGQPQHF

clone_size: NA
v_call: TRBV4-1
d_call: NA
j_call: TRBJ2-2
cdr3_nt: TGCGCCAGCAGCCAAGAGTCTAACAGGGTGGCCGGGGAGCTGTTTTTT
cdr3_aa: CASSQESNRVAGELFF

clone_size: many
v_call: TRBV15
d_call: NA
j_call: TRBJ1-1
cdr3_nt: TGTGCCACCAGCAGAGACCCGGGGGGAGGAACTGAAGCTTTCTTT
cdr3_aa: CATSRDPGGGTEAFF

clone_size: NA
v_call: TRBV3-1
d_call: NA
j_call: TRBJ1-2
cdr3_nt: TGTGCCAGCAGCCAAGTCCTCCAACCCTATGGCTACACCTTC
cdr3_aa: CASSQVLQPYGYTF

clone_size: few
v_call: TRBV2
d_call: TRBD1
j_call: TRBJ2-5
cdr3_nt: TGTGCCAGCAGCCCCCGAGACAGGGGCTTCAGGGAGACCCAGTACTTC
cdr3_aa: CASSPRDRGFRETQYF

clone_size: many
v_call: TRBV5-5
d_call: NA
j_call: TRBJ2-1
cdr3_nt: TGTGCCAGCAGCTTGGGGACTGGAGAGAACAATGAGCAGTTCTTC
cdr3_aa: CASSLGTGENNEQFF

clone_size: many
v_call: TRBV7-6
d_call: NA
j_call: TRBJ2-1
cdr3_nt: TGTGCCAGCAGCGCAACCCCGAGGGTAACCGATGAGCAGTTCTTC
cdr3_aa: CASSATPRVTDEQFF

clone_size: NA
v_call: TRBV30
d_call: NA
j_call: TRBJ1-2
cdr3_nt: TGTGCCTGGAGTCGTACGGACCTGGCTAACTATGGCTACACCTTC
cdr3_aa: CAWSRTDLANYGYTF

clone_size: many
v_call: TRBV28
d_call: NA
j_call: TRBJ2-1
cdr3_nt: TGTGCCAGCAGTTTATACCGAGACGAAGTCTCCTACAATGAGCAGTTCTTC
cdr3_aa: CASSLYRDEVSYNEQFF

clone_size: few
v_call: TRBV29-1
d_call: NA
j_call: TRBJ2-2
cdr3_nt: TGCAGCGTCGCAACATCCTCCGGGGAGCTGTTTTTT
cdr3_aa: CSVATSSGELFF

clone_size: NA
v_call: TRBV18
d_call: NA
j_call: TRBJ2-4
cdr3_nt: TGTGCCAGCTCACCTAACCCCGAGTCGAACATTCAGTACTTC
cdr3_aa: CASSPNPESNIQYF

clone_size: many
v_call: TRBV27
d_call: NA
j_call: TRBJ2-7
cdr3_nt: TGTGCCAGCAGTTTACAGGGGTGGGGATCCGAGCAGTACTTC
cdr3_aa: CASSLQGWGSEQYF

clone_size: few
v_call: TRBV19
d_call: TRBD1
j_call: TRBJ2-1
cdr3_nt: TGTGCCAGTAGTATCCCCGGGACAGGTTACAATGAGCAGTTCTTC
cdr3_aa: CASSIPGTGYNEQFF

clone_size: NA
v_call: TRBV29-1
d_call: NA
j_call: TRBJ2-7
cdr3_nt: TGCAGCGTTGTGGATTCCTACGAGCAGTACTTC
cdr3_aa: CSVVDSYEQYF

clone_size: many
v_call: TRBV11-3
d_call: TRBD2
j_call: TRBJ2-7
cdr3_nt: TGTGCCAGCAGCTCAGGCGGGAGGTCCTCCTACGAGCAGTACTTC
cdr3_aa: CASSSGGRSSYEQYF

clone_size: many
v_call: TRBV9
d_call: NA
j_call: TRBJ1-1
cdr3_nt: TGTGCCAGCAGCGTAGGGGTCGCGCAGAACACTGAAGCTTTCTTT
cdr3_aa: CASSVGVAQNTEAFF

clone_size: many
v_call: TRBV5-1
d_call: TRBD1
j_call: TRBJ2-1
cdr3_nt: TGCGCCAGCAGCGAGGGACAGGGGGTAGGAGTGGACAATGAGCAGTTCTTC
cdr3_aa: CASSEGQGVGVDNEQFF

clone_size: few
v_call: TRBV28
d_call: TRBD2
j_call: TRBJ2-3
cdr3_nt: TGTGCCAGCAGGGGACTAGCGGGAGGGCTGGGAACGCAGTATTTT
cdr3_aa: CASRGLAGGLGTQYF